This is a list of T cell receptor beta chains from one sample in a study of shared T cell receptors in the human thymus. Clones were sequenced by immunoSEQ multiplex PCR, and TCRdb holds only the in-frame ones, with some missing. The sample shows hundreds of thousands of clones, around 89% of them seen only once. These data also featured in a second study, about human thymus T cells.

Sample: thymocytes. These TCRs come from a boy under two years old with a congenital heart defect. Both conserved end residues are part of each CDR3. The order of the fields is V gene, clone size, J gene, CDR3 protein. Size tells how often a clone was seen (once, few, many) or the class of an expanded clone, and some rows leave it out.

TRBV14	few	TRBJ2-2	CASSHAKNLHTGELFF
TRBV7-2	.	TRBJ1-1	CASSLGDRRMGTEAFF
TRBV27	.	TRBJ2-1	CASTPRLAGYNEQFF
TRBV19	.	TRBJ2-3	CASSMPGGSGSTDTQYF
TRBV7-9	.	TRBJ2-5	CASSLGGRAGETQYF
TRBV27	.	TRBJ2-7	CASSPLPQAESSYEQYF
TRBV7-3	.	TRBJ1-2	CASSSSPPANYGYTF
TRBV9	.	TRBJ2-6	CASSVALSSGANVLTF
TRBV15	.	TRBJ1-1	CATSREVRQAPLNNTEAFF
TRBV5-6	.	TRBJ2-3	CASTNYRDRCPNTQYF
TRBV6-6	.	TRBJ2-1	CASGVGTSAGGNEQFF
TRBV7-2	.	TRBJ2-7	CASSLVGGSSYEQYF
TRBV4-2	.	TRBJ2-3	CASSQGASGADTDTQYF
TRBV6-1	.	TRBJ1-1	CAAWSGETEAFF
TRBV11-3	.	TRBJ2-7	CASSLGYRTSGRPYEQYF
TRBV5-6	.	TRBJ2-7	CASSLGDLRVTRFLDEQYF
TRBV6-1	.	TRBJ2-7	CASRGVAGPSYEQYF
TRBV7-2	once	TRBJ1-2	CASIGQASNYGYTF
TRBV6-5	.	TRBJ2-7	CASSYSGQGIYEQYF
TRBV4-3	.	TRBJ2-7	CASSQDRGGSYEQYF
TRBV6-1	.	TRBJ2-3	CASSEGRTRRTDTQYF
TRBV15	.	TRBJ2-7	CATSSYPGLAGDEQYF
TRBV27	.	TRBJ2-7	CASSRQRARVYEQYF
TRBV11-2	.	TRBJ2-1	CASSLAPRGIYNEQFF
TRBV27	.	TRBJ2-7	CASSLSPVFKRGEQYF
TRBV5-4	.	TRBJ2-7	CASSSERDRDLIDEQYF
TRBV7-7	.	TRBJ2-3	CASSPGLAESTDTQYF
TRBV11-3	.	TRBJ1-2	CASSLGSGEGYTF
TRBV5-1	.	TRBJ2-1	CASSPRLRNEQFF
TRBV10-2	once	TRBJ2-7	CASSWSGTGHYEQYF
TRBV29-1	.	TRBJ1-2	CSVVFRQNANYGYTF
TRBV7-2	once	TRBJ1-2	CASSPGQAGGYTF
TRBV2	.	TRBJ2-2	CASSSDRGGSPGELFF
TRBV14	.	TRBJ2-1	CASSPGWEAYNEQFF
TRBV15	.	TRBJ2-5	CATVMDYPQETQYF
TRBV28	.	TRBJ1-4	CASSAAGSTNEKLFF
TRBV28	.	TRBJ1-2	CASSIQGAYYGYTF
TRBV4-3	.	TRBJ2-7	CASSPKQKQGQPYEQYF
TRBV5-8	few	TRBJ2-5	CASSNRQYQETQYF
TRBV18	.	TRBJ1-4	CASSTTTGGATNEKLFF
TRBV28	.	TRBJ2-5	CASSQIGGARVETQYF
TRBV27	.	TRBJ2-2	CASSSKTSGRAVGELFF
TRBV14	.	TRBJ2-5	CASSQVRERVETQYF
TRBV2	.	TRBJ1-1	CASSQGAGVAEAFF
TRBV7-9	once	TRBJ1-3	CASSLGPSGNTIYF
TRBV4-3	.	TRBJ2-5	CASSQGQVQETQYF